The present entry profiles one TCR beta chain with its context. Its specificity is unknown. Germline CDR1 LNHNV, CDR2 YYDKDF (reference sequence). Trimming shortened V by 0 bases and J by 3 bases, and 18 bases separated the two germline ends. This CDR3 region has 17 residues. This entry is derived from a study of cytomegalovirus exposure and HLA in healthy donors. Broader study findings: The study assumed roughly uniform donor sequencing depth for presence/absence analyses.

60 Vbeta and 13 Jbeta primers were used in PCR. TCRdb keeps only in-frame clones here, not all; method: immunoSEQ multiplex PCR. The profile covers roughly 240,000 clones, with about 85% appearing a single time and 0.2% to 0.3% taken by the ten largest. The sample comprised PBMCs. This TCR was sampled from a girl aged 2-10 years in good health and CMV-seronegative. The chain links TRBV15 to TRBJ2-7, with a tentative D call TRBD2 (6 bases). The CDR3 DNA is TGTGCCACCAGCAGAGAAGAATTTAGCGGAACCTTCTACGAGCAGTACTTC. As protein: CATSREEFSGTFYEQYF. Full variable domain (missing parts from reference TRBV15 and TRBJ2-7): DAMVIQNPRYQVTQFGKPVTLSCSQTLNHNVMYWYQQKSSQAPKLLFHYYDKDFNNEADTPDNFQSRRPNTSFCFLDIRSPGLGDTAMYLCATSREEFSGTFYEQYFGPGTRLTVT.